The following is a T cell receptor beta chain sequence with its context. Its antigen is unidentified. The sample comes from a study of T cell repertoires in cytomegalovirus infection. Whole-study context: CMV epitopes that were recently identified and HLA-C-restricted were used alongside well-studied HLA-B-restricted ones.

Germline CDR1 is SGHDN and CDR2 is FVKESK. This CDR3 spans 19 amino acids. V was cut by 4 bases and J by 3 bases, with 27 bases left in between. TCRdb independently ran MiXCR on the reads; one entry per CDR3 protein. The sample gives 650,000 to 900,000 distinct CDR3 sequences, around 29% of which show up once; around 14% is in the top ten. This clonotype originated in a human donor in good health (CMV status not recorded). Some clones in this sample may be carry-over from other donors' samples. Sequenced here: cultured CD8+ T cells from PBMCs, sampled from culture after CMV antigen stimulation. V usage is TRBV14 and J usage is TRBJ2-5; tentative D call: TRBD1 (6 bases). CDR3 sequence: CASSRPTGSSRQAKETQYF. In nucleotides, the CDR3 is TGTGCCAGCAGCCGACCCACCGGTTCATCCCGACAGGCGAAAGAGACCCAGTACTTC. The full variable domain, with the rest looked up from reference TRBV14 and TRBJ2-5, is EAGVTQFPSHSVIEKGQTVTLRCDPISGHDNLYWYRRVMGKEIKFLLHFVKESKQDESGMPNNRFLAERTGGTYSTLKVQPAELEDSGVYFCASSRPTGSSRQAKETQYFGPGTRLLVL.